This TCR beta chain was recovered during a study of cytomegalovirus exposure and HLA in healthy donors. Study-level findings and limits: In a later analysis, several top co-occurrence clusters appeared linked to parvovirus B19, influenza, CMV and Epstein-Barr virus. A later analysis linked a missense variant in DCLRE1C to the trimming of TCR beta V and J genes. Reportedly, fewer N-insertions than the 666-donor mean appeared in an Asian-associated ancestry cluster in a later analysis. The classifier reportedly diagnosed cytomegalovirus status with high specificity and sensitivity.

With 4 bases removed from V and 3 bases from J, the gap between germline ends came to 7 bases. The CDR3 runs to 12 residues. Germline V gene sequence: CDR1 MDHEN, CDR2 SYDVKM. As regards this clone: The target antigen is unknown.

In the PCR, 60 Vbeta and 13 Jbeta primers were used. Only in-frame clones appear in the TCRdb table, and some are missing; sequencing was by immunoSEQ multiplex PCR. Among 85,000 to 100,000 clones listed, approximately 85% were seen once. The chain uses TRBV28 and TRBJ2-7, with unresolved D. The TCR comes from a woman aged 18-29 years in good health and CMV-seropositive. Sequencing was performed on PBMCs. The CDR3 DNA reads TGTGCCAGCAGTTATCAGTTCTACGAGCAGTACTTC. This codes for CASSYQFYEQYF. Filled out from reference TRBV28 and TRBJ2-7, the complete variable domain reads DVKVTQSSRYLVKRTGEKVFLECVQDMDHENMFWYRQDPGLGLRLIYFSYDVKMKEKGDIPEGYSVSREKKERFSLILESASTNQTSMYLCASSYQFYEQYFGPGTRLTVT.